The clone carrying this T cell receptor beta chain has a count of ten or more. This CDR3 has 13 amino acids. Looked up from germline, CDR1 is MNHNS and CDR2 is SASEGT. Trimming took off 4 bases at V and 2 bases at J, with 3 bases between the two ends. TCR beta CDR3 region amplification was performed from RNA transcripts. HTBI primers were employed in a first-round RT-PCR of the TCR CDR3. TCRdb processed the multiplex PCR reads anew with MiXCR; each CDR3 protein has one entry. Here the sample spans around 520,000 distinct CDR3 sequences, 11% to 15% being singletons. PBMCs were derived from about 9.1 ml fresh peripheral blood. The data originate from a study of T cells in Graves' hyperthyroidism and ophthalmopathy.

Sequencing used blood. This sequence was found in a woman aged 40 to 50 with Graves' hyperthyroidism. The V gene is TRBV6-1, the J gene TRBJ2-6, with no clear D. The CDR3 DNA follows: TGTGCCAGCAGTGCGGCTGGGGCCAACGTCCTGACTTTC. This gives the protein CASSAAGANVLTF.